This T cell receptor (beta chain) is from a study of blood T cell repertoires in COVID-19. On the study more broadly: PBMCs, B-cell-depleted T cells, or T cells were the source of the cDNA or gDNA that made up the material.

The germline V gene encodes CDR1 SGHTA and CDR2 FQGNSA. J was trimmed by 5 bases and V by 2 bases; bases with no gene match: 5. This CDR3 comprises 14 residues. In the study's own analysis: Researchers report that nucleated cell counts were estimated from reference gene primer amplification. This table comes from immunoSEQ multiplex PCR, and its TCRdb copy is limited to in-frame clones, with some not included. For V, J and clone size, that table is used; D and trimming come from the DNA. The table has a few hundred thousand clones, 75% to 95% seen once. Sequencing was performed on peripheral blood. This chain uses TRBV7-2 with TRBJ2-5; 7 nucleotides align to TRBD2. The receptor comes from a woman in her 30s with COVID-19, enrolled during active disease. CDR3 DNA: TGTGCCAGCAGCTTACTCGGGGGGACGGAGACCCAGTACTTC. It specifies CASSLLGGTETQYF.